This TCR beta chain originates from a study of technical replicates of blood from several donors. This CDR3 has 18 residues. The V and J ends lost 0 bases and 7 bases, in that order; junction bases with no gene match: 14. Germline CDR1 SGDLS, CDR2 YYNGEE. The assay was immunoSEQ multiplex PCR, and TCRdb's table has in-frame clones only and misses some. The sample carries more than 60,000 clones, approximately 90% recorded once. Sequencing input: PBMCs. This clonotype was obtained from a human donor in good health. Some clones in this sample may be carry-over from other donors' samples. The chain uses TRBV9 and TRBJ2-7, with 12 positions matching TRBD2. The CDR3 nucleotides read TGTGCCAGCAGCGTAGATCTACGGGAGACTAGCGGGAGTCAGGAGCAGTACTTC. It encodes CASSVDLRETSGSQEQYF.